The 32 T cell receptor beta chains below come from one sample, sequenced in a study of graft-versus-host responses after intestinal transplantation (dated by TCRdb to the early 2020s). Taken with the paper, the label for time point translates to: cells obtained before transplantation from donor or recipient. Library prep was done by the immunoSEQ multiplex PCR assay. TCRdb obtained this table from immuneACCESS and retained in-frame rearrangements with V and J assigned. These tables miss some clones; where compared with another copy, unresolved V genes account for less than half of the shortfall, and the remainder is unexplained. The sample has more than 10,000 clones on record, roughly a third of them singletons. 1.5% to 2% of the sample is taken by the ten largest. Sequencing was performed on alloreactive CD4+ T cells from a mixed lymphocyte reaction culture, taken before transplantation. The meaning of the sample's cell subset or site label: CFSE-low proliferating T cells sorted from roughly 6-day pre-transplant mixed lymphocyte reaction (GvH or HvG direction). These receptors all come from a human patient who was an organ donor for intestinal transplantation.

A few counts support this clone. This chain links TRBV29-1 with TRBJ2-3; 10 nucleotides match TRBD2. The CDR3 is made up of 15 amino acids. The V and J ends lost 6 bases and 2 bases, in that order; junction bases with no gene match: 8. The germline gives CDR1 SQVTM, CDR2 ANQGSEA. CDR3 nucleotides: TGCAGCGTGACCGCAAGCGGGGGGGCCACAGATACGCAGTATTTT. Protein: CSVTASGGATDTQYF.

This clone is medium-sized in the sample. This rearrangement joins TRBV6-1 to TRBJ2-7; 7 bases match TRBD1. With 4 bases clipped from V and 6 bases from J, the junction kept 9 bases outside the gene matches. Germline V lookup: CDR1 MNHNS, CDR2 SASEGT. The CDR3 is made up of 14 amino acids. The CDR3 sequence: CASSAQDRISEQYF. CDR3 DNA sequence: TGTGCCAGCAGTGCCCAGGACAGGATCTCCGAGCAGTACTTC.

By share, this clone counts as medium-sized. The chain combines TRBV7-8 with TRBJ1-4; D not certain. Trimming shortened V by 2 bases and J by 12 bases, and 16 bases separated the two germline ends. The germline V gene has CDR1 SGHVS and CDR2 FQNEAQ. The CDR3 sequence is 14 residues long. The CDR3: CASSLTRSSGELFF. CDR3 coding DNA: TGTGCCAGCAGCTTAACGAGAAGCTCCGGTGAACTGTTTTTT.

This clone has only a few counts. The rearrangement uses TRBV5-4 and TRBJ1-2, with 9 bases aligning to TRBD1. Trimming cost V 1 base and J 5 bases; bases outside gene matches: 6. Germline CDR1 and CDR2: SGHNT and YYREEE (reference sequence). This CDR3 has 15 residues. In nucleotides, the CDR3 is TGTGCCAGCAGCTTGCCCAAACAGGGGGCATATGGCTACACCTTC. Its protein is CASSLPKQGAYGYTF.

CDR3 DNA: TGCGCCAGCAGCTTGGCCATTGTTGGCGGCTACACCTTC. Amino acid sequence: CASSLAIVGGYTF. The genes are TRBV5-1 and TRBJ1-2; D is unclear. Trimming removed 0 bases at V and 8 bases at J, with 11 bases between. This CDR3 is built from 13 residues. Germline loops: CDR1 SGHRS, CDR2 YFSETQ.

The V and J genes are TRBV4-1 and TRBJ1-2; tentative D call: TRBD1 (5 bases). Germline V lookup: CDR1 MGHRA, CDR2 YSYEKL. The CDR3 totals 17 residues. The V and J ends lost 0 bases and 4 bases respectively, with 18 bases between them. The DNA for the CDR3 is TGCGCCAGCAGCCAAGAAGTGGGGCTCGCAGCGAGCTATGGCTACACCTTC. Protein: CASSQEVGLAASYGYTF.

V is TRBV4-3 and J is TRBJ2-7, with D perhaps TRBD1 (6 bases). The CDR3 sequence is 15 residues long. Trimming shortened V by 1 base and J by 0 bases, and 10 bases separated the two germline ends. Germline V gene sequence: CDR1 LGHNA, CDR2 YSLEER. The CDR3 spells CASSQGRTVSYEQYF. The DNA of the CDR3 is TGCGCCAGCAGCCAAGGCAGGACAGTCTCCTACGAGCAGTACTTC.

Comment on this clone: A much larger clone differs by one base, so this may be a read error. V usage is TRBV4-2 and J usage is TRBJ1-1; TRBD1 aligns across 8 bases. CDR3 length: 17 amino acids. CDR1 is LGHNA and CDR2 is YNFKEQ in the germline V gene. With V trimmed by 4 bases and J by 0 bases, 10 bases remained unmatched. CDR3 residues: CASSPGRQGPMNTEAFF. The CDR3 coding sequence is TGTGCCAGCAGCCCTGGGCGACAGGGGCCTATGAACACTGAAGCTTTCTTT.

The chain couples TRBV9 to TRBJ2-5, with D unclear. This CDR3 contains 13 residues. With 1 base removed from V and 11 bases from J, the gap between germline ends came to 15 bases. CDR1 is SGDLS, CDR2 YYNGEE, per germline. CDR3 residues: CASSVSLRSKQYF. In DNA, the CDR3 is TGTGCCAGCAGCGTATCTCTCCGGAGTAAGCAGTACTTC.

The chain uses TRBV7-3 and TRBJ1-2; 10 nucleotides match TRBD1. Losses at the gene ends were 5 bases for V and 7 bases for J; bases not matched to a gene: 13. Germline loops: CDR1 SGHTA, CDR2 FQGTGA. This CDR3 spans 16 amino acids. The DNA of the CDR3 is TGTGCCAGCAGCACCTTGGGGGAGACAGGGGGCAGTGGCTACACCTTC. This translates into CASSTLGETGGSGYTF.

The V call is TRBV16, the J call TRBJ1-2; D is possibly TRBD1 (6 bases). Per germline, CDR1 KGHSY and CDR2 FQNENV. The ends were cut back, 0 bases at V and 4 bases at J, with 12 bases in the middle. The CDR3 runs 15 residues. CDR3 sequence reads: CASSQSTGTIYGYTF. The CDR3, as DNA: TGTGCCAGCAGCCAATCTACCGGGACAATCTATGGCTACACCTTC.

This clone showed up just a few times. The V and J genes are TRBV4-1 and TRBJ1-1; unclear D gene. V lost 4 bases, J lost 6 bases, and 15 bases lay in between. CDR1 MGHRA and CDR2 YSYEKL come from the germline V gene. The CDR3 is made up of 14 amino acids. CDR3 sequence: CASSRQSGMAEAFF. In DNA form, the CDR3 reads TGCGCCAGCAGCCGGCAATCGGGGATGGCTGAAGCTTTCTTT.

This clone is classed as medium-sized. The chain couples TRBV5-1 to TRBJ1-4, with D tentatively TRBD1 (5 bases). V was shortened by 5 bases and J by 2 bases, with 10 bases between the two germline ends. The CDR3 runs to 14 residues. Germline-derived CDR1 and CDR2 are SGHRS and YFSETQ. This CDR3 is CASSRAGTNEKLFF. In DNA form, the CDR3 reads TGCGCCAGCAGTAGGGCAGGGACTAATGAAAAACTGTTTTTT.

This clone was detected only a few times. The chain joins TRBV6-5 to TRBJ1-2, with 7 bases that match TRBD1. The CDR3 has 13 amino acids. With V trimmed by 6 bases and J by 3 bases, 4 bases remained unmatched. The germline V gene encodes CDR1 MNHEY and CDR2 SVGAGI. CDR3 bases: TGTGCCAGCAGCTCTACAGGGGACTATGGCTACACCTTC. Residues: CASSSTGDYGYTF.

The chain has TRBV29-1 and TRBJ1-4, with D possibly TRBD1 on 6 matching bases. The germline V and J ends were trimmed by 5 bases and 7 bases, with 11 bases remaining between them. Germline V gene lookup returns CDR1 SQVTM and CDR2 ANQGSEA. The CDR3 consists of 12 residues. CDR3: CSVRIRGEKLFF. The CDR3 DNA follows: TGCAGCGTTCGTATCAGGGGTGAAAAACTGTTTTTT.

In this sample, this clone turned up a few times. In DNA, the CDR3 is TGTGCCAGCAGTCCACGCGGGGGGCGAGAGACCCAGTACTTC. It yields the protein CASSPRGGRETQYF. The chain couples TRBV7-2 to TRBJ2-5, with 8 positions matching TRBD2. This CDR3 is 14 amino acids long. V was pared by 6 bases and J by 4 bases, with 7 bases of the junction left unmatched. CDR1 is SGHTA and CDR2 is FQGNSA in the germline V gene.

This clone was recorded a few times. The rearrangement joins TRBV6-1 to TRBJ2-3, with 9 bases fitting TRBD2. Trimming removed 5 bases from V and 8 bases from J; junction bases left unmatched: 8. CDR1 MNHNS and CDR2 SASEGT come from the germline V gene. The CDR3 is made up of 14 amino acids. Here the CDR3 reads CASSLGTSSVTQYF. CDR3 nucleotides: TGTGCCAGCAGTCTCGGGACTAGCAGCGTTACGCAGTATTTT.

The chain joins TRBV5-5 to TRBJ2-1; 10 bases line up with TRBD2. Trimming removed 3 bases from V and 8 bases from J; junction bases left unmatched: 8. The CDR3 runs to 15 residues. Per germline, CDR1 SGHKS and CDR2 YYEKEE (reference sequence). In nucleotides, the CDR3 is TGTGCCAGCAGCTCTCTAGCGGGGGATCTCTATGAGCAGTTCTTC. Translated, it gives CASSSLAGDLYEQFF.

This clone is medium-sized (0.01 to 0.1%) in the sample. The chain links TRBV10-3 to TRBJ2-1; 13 bases are a match to TRBD2. V gave up 2 bases and J gave up 1 base; unmatched junction bases: 2. Germline CDR1 and CDR2: ENHRY and SYGVKD. CDR3 size: 17 residues. CDR3 protein: CAISERGLAGSYNEQFF. In DNA form, the CDR3 reads TGTGCCATCAGTGAGAGGGGACTAGCGGGGTCCTACAATGAGCAGTTCTTC.

This clone occurred a few times. The rearrangement uses TRBV30 and TRBJ2-7, with 10 bases aligning to TRBD1. V was clipped by 2 bases and J by 2 bases; unmatched bases: 3. The CDR3 extends over 14 amino acids. Germline-derived CDR1 and CDR2 are GTSNPN and SVGIG (reference sequence). The CDR3 nucleotides are TGTGCCTGGAGTCCCGGGACAGGGGCCTACGAGCAGTACTTC. This codes for CAWSPGTGAYEQYF.

This clone has a handful of counts. This chain links TRBV2 with TRBJ2-2; D perhaps matches TRBD2 (7 bases). V was clipped by 7 bases and J by 4 bases, with 16 bases between them. CDR1 and CDR2 (germline): SNHLY, FYNNEI. The CDR3 has 15 residues. The CDR3 sequence is CASMAGAVRTGELFF. The CDR3 DNA is TGTGCCAGCATGGCGGGGGCCGTCCGCACCGGGGAGCTGTTTTTT.

Judged by abundance, this clone is medium-sized (0.01 to 0.1%). The chain employs TRBV4-1 and TRBJ1-3, with TRBD1 as a possible D gene (5 bases). Looked up from germline, CDR1 is MGHRA and CDR2 is YSYEKL. Trimming took off 5 bases at V and 0 bases at J, with 17 bases between the two ends. The CDR3 has 17 amino acids. CDR3 coding DNA: TGCGCCAGCAGCGCTGGGGGGGTAAGGAGCTCTGGAAACACCATATATTTT. It codes for CASSAGGVRSSGNTIYF.

This chain joins TRBV4-2 and TRBJ2-3; TRBD2 agrees at 8 bases. Germline CDR1 reads LGHNA; CDR2 reads YNFKEQ. The CDR3 length is 15 residues. V lost 4 bases and J lost 4; bases outside the gene matches: 7. CDR3 in DNA: TGTGCCAGCAGCCCCCGATGGACTAGCCCAGATACGCAGTATTTT. It yields the protein CASSPRWTSPDTQYF.

J is TRBJ2-2 and V is TRBV27; 7 positions agree with TRBD1. The CDR3 totals 16 residues. With V trimmed by 6 bases and J by 5 bases, 12 bases remained unmatched. From germline, CDR1 is MNHEY and CDR2 SMNVEV (reference sequence). CDR3 sequence: CASSPDRVVGTGELFF. In nucleotides, the CDR3 is TGTGCCAGCAGCCCCGACAGGGTTGTGGGGACCGGGGAGCTGTTTTTT.

There are a few counts of this clone. J is TRBJ2-1 and V is TRBV7-6, with TRBD2 as a possible D gene (6 bases). This CDR3 contains 14 residues. The germline CDR1 and CDR2 sequences are SGHVS and FNYEAQ. V lost 7 bases and J lost 10, with 20 bases in between. The CDR3 bases are TGTGCCAGCACATTTAATGCGGGGTTTGGCGAGCAGTTCTTC. Translating it yields CASTFNAGFGEQFF.

In its sample, this clone was seen a few times. The V and J genes are TRBV27 and TRBJ1-5; D ambiguous. Per germline, CDR1 MNHEY and CDR2 SMNVEV (reference sequence). There are 13 residues in the CDR3. With 1 base removed from V and 5 bases from J, the gap between germline ends came to 6 bases. CDR3 sequence (DNA): TGTGCCAGCAGTTTATTTCGGGATCAGCCCCAGCATTTT. Translation: CASSLFRDQPQHF.

The gene calls are TRBV19 and TRBJ1-5; no firm D call. The CDR3 is made up of 12 amino acids. The germline V and J ends were trimmed by 6 bases and 6 bases, with 9 bases remaining between them. CDR1 is LNHDA, CDR2 SQIVND, per germline (reference sequence). As DNA, the CDR3 is TGTGCCAGTAGCGTTCGAGGTCAGCCCCAGCATTTT. This gives the protein CASSVRGQPQHF. The complete variable domain, with remaining parts taken from reference TRBV19 and TRBJ1-5, reads DGGITQSPKYLFRKEGQNVTLSCEQNLNHDAMYWYRQDPGQGLRLIYYSQIVNDFQKGDIAEGYSVSREKKESFPLTVTSAQKNPTAFYLCASSVRGQPQHFGDGTRLSIL.

The V gene is TRBV10-2, the J gene TRBJ2-5, with 8 positions matching TRBD1. Germline V gives CDR1 WSHSY, CDR2 SAAADI. This CDR3 has 15 residues. Trimming cost V 2 bases and J 5 bases; bases outside gene matches: 7. CDR3 region: CASSEPPGGGETQYF. As DNA, the CDR3 is TGCGCCAGCAGTGAGCCCCCAGGGGGCGGGGAGACCCAGTACTTC.

This clone was seen a few times. This sequence joins TRBV6-5 and TRBJ2-7; tentative D call: TRBD1 (6 bases). V lost 9 bases and J 3 bases, leaving 9 bases between the germline ends. The germline CDR1 and CDR2 sequences are MNHEY and SVGAGI. CDR3 size: 11 residues. In DNA, the CDR3 is TGTGCCAGAGGGGGATACTACGAGCAGTACTTC. Translating it yields CARGGYYEQYF.

The V gene is TRBV11-2, the J gene TRBJ2-3; no definite D call. V was trimmed by 3 bases and J by 10 bases, leaving 11 bases between them. Germline lookup yields CDR1 SGHAT and CDR2 FQNNGV. This CDR3 is built from 12 residues. CDR3 sequence: CASSFDSLAQYF. CDR3 nucleotides: TGTGCCAGCAGCTTTGACTCCCTGGCGCAGTATTTT.

The chain carries TRBV5-1 and TRBJ2-3, with D perhaps TRBD2 (7 bases). Germline CDR1 and CDR2: SGHRS and YFSETQ. V lost 1 base and J 4 bases, leaving 10 bases between the germline ends. CDR3 length equals 14 residues. CDR3 loop: CASSLREGADTQYF. The CDR3 DNA sequence: TGCGCCAGCAGCTTGAGGGAGGGGGCAGATACGCAGTATTTT. The variable domain in full, with the rest retrieved from reference TRBV5-1 and TRBJ2-3, is KAGVTQTPRYLIKTRGQQVTLSCSPISGHRSVSWYQQTPGQGLQFLFEYFSETQRNKGNFPGRFSGRQFSNSRSEMNVSTLELGDSALYLCASSLREGADTQYFGPGTRLTVL.

The sample holds a few counts of this clone. The chain employs TRBV4-3 and TRBJ1-6, with a possible D match to TRBD1 (6 bases). CDR3 length: 19 residues. Germline V gene sequence: CDR1 LGHNA, CDR2 YSLEER. Trimming pared 1 base from V and 6 bases from J, leaving 22 bases between. CDR3 sequence reads: CASSQVRGAGILTNSPLHF. The CDR3 DNA is TGCGCCAGCAGCCAAGTCCGGGGGGCAGGGATATTGACTAATTCACCCCTCCACTTT.